A single sample is the source of the 18 T cell receptor beta chains below, sequenced in a study of T cell responses to AZD1222 COVID-19 vaccine. Measured with immunoSEQ multiplex PCR; TCRdb has only the in-frame clones, and not every one. Of some 140,000 clones listed, roughly 90% were seen once; the top ten hold 5.5%. Sequenced here: peripheral blood, sampled on day 0 of AZD1222 vaccination. Receptors originate from an adult in good health.

J is TRBJ1-4 and V is TRBV27, with 7 bases that match TRBD1. This CDR3 spans 17 amino acids. Germline V gene data show CDR1 as MNHEY and CDR2 as SMNVEV (reference sequence). The trim removed 3 bases at V and 6 bases at J, leaving 13 bases unmatched. The CDR3 sequence: CASSFQPRQGRHEKLFF. CDR3 nucleotide sequence: TGTGCCAGCAGTTTCCAACCCAGACAGGGTAGGCATGAAAAACTGTTTTTT.

V is TRBV6-5 and J is TRBJ1-5; D is perhaps TRBD1 (6 bases). V was pared by 6 bases and J by 4 bases, with 10 bases between. The CDR3 extends over 13 amino acids. CDR1 is MNHEY, CDR2 SVGAGI, per germline. The CDR3 protein is CASSRDTNQPQHF. Written as DNA, the CDR3 is TGTGCCAGCAGCCGGGACACTAATCAGCCCCAGCATTTT.

This chain uses TRBV10-3 with TRBJ2-7; the match to TRBD1 covers 7 bases. CDR3 length: 13 residues. From germline, CDR1 is ENHRY and CDR2 SYGVKD. J lost 4 bases, V lost 10 bases, and 10 bases had no gene match. The CDR3 here is CARRQGVGYEQYF. The CDR3 coding sequence is TGTGCCAGGAGACAGGGTGTAGGGTACGAGCAGTACTTC.

V usage is TRBV24-1 and J usage is TRBJ1-5; D gene unclear. Germline V gives CDR1 KGHDR, CDR2 SFDVKD. The V end was cut by 3 bases, the J end by 3 bases, with 5 bases between. This CDR3 region has 13 residues. The CDR3 is CATSDGFNQPQHF. CDR3 sequence (DNA): TGTGCCACCAGTGATGGGTTCAATCAGCCCCAGCATTTT.

The chain has TRBV6-5 and TRBJ1-3, with 7 positions matching TRBD1. The germline gives CDR1 MNHEY, CDR2 SVGAGI. The CDR3 extends over 14 amino acids. V lost 5 bases, J lost 3 bases, and 4 bases stayed unmatched. This CDR3 is CASSPTGNGNTIYF. In nucleotides, the CDR3 is TGTGCCAGCAGTCCGACAGGGAATGGAAACACCATATATTTT.

The chain has TRBV5-1 and TRBJ1-2; no clear D gene. Germline CDR1 is SGHRS and CDR2 is YFSETQ. This CDR3 has 15 amino acids. Trimming took 0 bases from V and 2 from J, leaving 11 bases between them. CDR3 loop: CASSLVSTLNYGYTF. The CDR3 bases are TGCGCCAGCAGCTTGGTTTCGACTTTGAACTATGGCTACACCTTC.

The chain couples TRBV6-5 to TRBJ1-1; D unclear. Trimming removed 7 bases at V and 0 bases at J, with 9 bases between. The CDR3 is 13 amino acids. CDR1 MNHEY and CDR2 SVGAGI come from the germline V gene. The CDR3: CASKGQMNTEAFF. CDR3 DNA: TGTGCCAGCAAAGGTCAGATGAACACTGAAGCTTTCTTT.

The chain recombines TRBV7-8 with TRBJ1-1; D ambiguous. V was pared by 5 bases and J by 1 base, with 14 bases between. This CDR3 comprises 15 residues. Germline assignment: CDR1 SGHVS and CDR2 FQNEAQ. In DNA, the CDR3 is TGTGCCAGCAGCACAAACTGGGCCCCGAACACTGAAGCTTTCTTT. Amino acids: CASSTNWAPNTEAFF.

The genes are TRBV6-5 and TRBJ2-7; possible D gene TRBD2, 5 bases. The V end lost 0 bases, the J end lost 3 bases, and 15 bases lay between the germline ends. This CDR3 has 16 residues. Germline assignment: CDR1 MNHEY and CDR2 SVGAGI. CDR3 residues: CASSYSMGSGDYEQYF. Here the CDR3 DNA reads TGTGCCAGCAGTTACTCGATGGGTTCCGGGGACTACGAGCAGTACTTC.

CDR3 bases: TGTGCCAGCAGCTTGCCTGGGACCCCTAACGGGGAGCTGTTTTTT. It is translated as CASSLPGTPNGELFF. The V gene is TRBV5-4, the J gene TRBJ2-2; D is possibly TRBD1 or TRBD2 (5 bases each). The V and J ends lost 1 base and 7 bases respectively, with 14 bases between them. CDR1 is SGHNT, CDR2 YYREEE, per germline (reference sequence). The CDR3 consists of 15 residues.

The V and J genes are TRBV28 and TRBJ1-1; D unclear. The CDR3 spans 11 residues. V shed 10 bases and J shed 5 bases, with 11 bases lying between them. Looked up from germline, CDR1 is MDHEN and CDR2 is SYDVKM. The CDR3 loop reads CAIPRRTEAFF. The CDR3 coding sequence is TGTGCCATCCCCCGAAGAACTGAAGCTTTCTTT.

This chain uses TRBV5-6 with TRBJ1-2, with D possibly TRBD1 on 6 matching bases. Germline loops: CDR1 SGHDT, CDR2 YYEEEE. The CDR3 covers 14 residues. V lost 0 bases to trimming and J lost 5 bases, with 11 bases between them. This CDR3 is CASSLGQGPYGYTF. The CDR3 DNA is TGTGCCAGCAGCTTGGGGCAGGGGCCATATGGCTACACCTTC.

This clone was seen once. The chain recombines TRBV4-2 with TRBJ2-1; 13 bases agree with TRBD2. V was clipped by 1 base and J by 7 bases; unmatched bases: 10. The CDR3 loop spans 18 amino acids. Germline CDR1 is LGHNA and CDR2 is YNFKEQ. The CDR3 protein is CASSQGWTSGRMGNEQFF. The CDR3 coding sequence is TGTGCCAGCAGCCAAGGATGGACTAGCGGGAGAATGGGGAATGAGCAGTTCTTC.

The genes are TRBV28 and TRBJ2-5; D is ambiguous. This CDR3 is 13 amino acids long. The germline V and J ends were trimmed by 3 bases and 3 bases, with 8 bases remaining between them. Germline V gene data show CDR1 as MDHEN and CDR2 as SYDVKM. The CDR3 nucleotides read TGTGCCAGCAGTTTTGTAGTTAAAGAGACCCAGTACTTC. Encoded protein: CASSFVVKETQYF.

J is TRBJ1-1 and V is TRBV7-9; D gene uncertain. Trimming took off 1 base at V and 1 base at J, with 10 bases between the two ends. This CDR3 spans 15 amino acids. Germline-derived CDR1 and CDR2 are SEHNR and FQNEAQ (reference sequence). The CDR3 nucleotides are TGTGCCAGCAGCTTAGTCGTCACACCGAACACTGAAGCTTTCTTT. It codes for CASSLVVTPNTEAFF.

The chain carries TRBV30 and TRBJ1-3; no firm D call. CDR1 is GTSNPN and CDR2 is SVGIG in the germline V gene (reference sequence). The CDR3 has 12 amino acids. V was trimmed by 2 bases and J by 0 bases, leaving 2 bases between them. The DNA for the CDR3 is TGTGCCTGGAGTATCTCTGGAAACACCATATATTTT. Translating it yields CAWSISGNTIYF.

The V call is TRBV5-1, the J call TRBJ2-3; maybe TRBD2 (5 bases). CDR1 is SGHRS, CDR2 YFSETQ, per germline. CDR3 size: 13 residues. The V and J ends lost 0 bases and 6 bases respectively, with 8 bases between them. DNA of the CDR3: TGCGCCAGCAGCTTGGGGGGAGCGGATACGCAGTATTTT. As protein: CASSLGGADTQYF. The variable domain in full, completed from reference TRBV5-1 and TRBJ2-3, reads KAGVTQTPRYLIKTRGQQVTLSCSPISGHRSVSWYQQTPGQGLQFLFEYFSETQRNKGNFPGRFSGRQFSNSRSEMNVSTLELGDSALYLCASSLGGADTQYFGPGTRLTVL.

V gene TRBV7-8 combines with J gene TRBJ1-1; TRBD1 might be the D (6 bases). The CDR3 is 16 residues long. In germline, CDR1 is SGHVS, CDR2 FQNEAQ. The V end was cut by 4 bases, the J end by 5 bases, with 20 bases between. CDR3 sequence (DNA): TGTGCCAGCAGCTCGATCACACGACAGGTCCGAACTGAAGCTTTCTTT. Translation: CASSSITRQVRTEAFF. Full variable domain (missing parts from reference TRBV7-8 and TRBJ1-1): GAGVSQSPRYKVAKRGQDVALRCDPISGHVSLFWYQQALGQGPEFLTYFQNEAQLDKSGLPSDRFFAERPEGSVSTLKIQRTQQEDSAVYLCASSSITRQVRTEAFFGQGTRLTVV.